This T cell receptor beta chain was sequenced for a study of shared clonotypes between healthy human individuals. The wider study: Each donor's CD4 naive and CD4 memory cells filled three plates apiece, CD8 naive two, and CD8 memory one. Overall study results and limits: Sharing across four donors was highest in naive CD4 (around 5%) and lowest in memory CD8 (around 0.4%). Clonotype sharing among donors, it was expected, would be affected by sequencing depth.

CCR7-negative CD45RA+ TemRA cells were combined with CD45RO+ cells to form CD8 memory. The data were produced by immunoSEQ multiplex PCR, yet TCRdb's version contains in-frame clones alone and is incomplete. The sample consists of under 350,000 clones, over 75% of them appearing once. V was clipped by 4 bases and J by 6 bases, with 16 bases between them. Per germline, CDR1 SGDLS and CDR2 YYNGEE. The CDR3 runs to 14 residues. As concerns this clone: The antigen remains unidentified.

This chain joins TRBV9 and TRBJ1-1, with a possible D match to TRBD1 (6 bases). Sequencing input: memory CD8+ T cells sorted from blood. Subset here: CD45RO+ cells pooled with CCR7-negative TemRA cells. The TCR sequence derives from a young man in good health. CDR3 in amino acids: CASSSQGGDPEAFF. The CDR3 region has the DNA TGTGCCAGCAGCTCACAGGGTGGAGATCCTGAAGCTTTCTTT.